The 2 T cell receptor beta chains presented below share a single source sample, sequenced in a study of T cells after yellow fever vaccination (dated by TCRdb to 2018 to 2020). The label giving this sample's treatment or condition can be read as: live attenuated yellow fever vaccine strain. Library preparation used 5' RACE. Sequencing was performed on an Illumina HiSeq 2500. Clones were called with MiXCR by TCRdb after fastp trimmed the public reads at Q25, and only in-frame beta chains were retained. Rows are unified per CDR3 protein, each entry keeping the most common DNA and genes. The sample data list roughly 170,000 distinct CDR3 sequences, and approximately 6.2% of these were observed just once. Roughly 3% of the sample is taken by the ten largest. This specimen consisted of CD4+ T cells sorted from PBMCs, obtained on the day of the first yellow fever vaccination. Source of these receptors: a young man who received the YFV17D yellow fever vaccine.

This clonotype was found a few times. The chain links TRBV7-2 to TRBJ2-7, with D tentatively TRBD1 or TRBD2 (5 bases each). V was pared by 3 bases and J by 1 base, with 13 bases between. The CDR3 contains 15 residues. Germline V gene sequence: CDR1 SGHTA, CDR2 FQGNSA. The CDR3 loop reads CASSFWSGLSYEQYF. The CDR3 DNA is TGTGCCAGCAGCTTTTGGTCGGGGCTATCCTACGAGCAGTACTTC.

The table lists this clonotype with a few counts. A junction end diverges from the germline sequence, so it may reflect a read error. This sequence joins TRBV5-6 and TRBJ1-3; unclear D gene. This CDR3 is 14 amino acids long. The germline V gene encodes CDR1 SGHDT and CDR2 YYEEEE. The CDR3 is CASSLRFAGNTTYF. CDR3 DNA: TGTGCCAGCAGCTTAAGGTTTGCTGGAAACACCACATATTTT.